This TCR beta chain was profiled in a study of blood T cell repertoires in COVID-19. Recruits, aged about 18 to 100 years, lived in about two dozen US areas. In the authors' methods: Using reference gene primer amplification, nucleated cell counts were estimated. TCRdb's table, derived via immunoSEQ multiplex PCR, lists solely in-frame clones and lacks some. D and trimming come from the DNA, and the V and J calls and clone size come from that table. The data show about 310,000 clones, roughly 90% seen once. The germline V gene has CDR1 DFQATT and CDR2 SNEGSKA (reference sequence). The CDR3 totals 15 residues. V was clipped by 3 bases and J by 2 bases; unmatched bases: 8.

Sequenced material: PBMCs or T cells enriched from blood (not recorded which). This TCR was sampled from a woman in her thirties or forties who had recovered from COVID-19. V gene TRBV20-1 combines with J gene TRBJ2-3, with TRBD2 matching 7 bases. In nucleotides, the CDR3 is TGCAGTGCTAGTCTACCGGGACTATCCACAGATACGCAGTATTTT. It encodes CSASLPGLSTDTQYF.